This T cell receptor (beta chain) was recorded in a study of blood T cell repertoires in COVID-19. The wider study: Both acute and convalescent COVID-19 samples were obtained from the United States, Italy and Spain.

This table comes from immunoSEQ multiplex PCR, and its TCRdb copy is limited to in-frame clones, with some not included. The sample includes approximately 150,000 clones, 84% of them seen just once. Per germline, CDR1 SGHDN and CDR2 FVKESK. Trimming shortened V by 4 bases and J by 2 bases, and 12 bases separated the two germline ends. The CDR3 is made up of 14 amino acids. Sequencing was carried out using peripheral blood. This receptor was taken from a man in his 70s with active or convalescent COVID-19. The chain combines TRBV14 with TRBJ2-7; D is ambiguous. CDR3 sequence: CASSRDGGPYEQYF. In DNA, the CDR3 is TGTGCCAGCAGCCGAGATGGCGGCCCCTACGAGCAGTACTTC.